Listed below are T cell receptor beta chains from one sample, sequenced in a study of memory CD4+ T cells and cytomegalovirus serostatus. TCRdb keeps only in-frame clones here, not all; method: immunoSEQ multiplex PCR. The sample has fewer than 35,000 clones; about three quarters are singletons. The sequencing input was memory CD4+ T cells from blood. The receptors here all came from an adult in good health and CMV-seronegative. The CDR3 runs from the conserved cysteine through the conserved F or W.

>TRBJ2-7|TRBV5-5
CASSFRDRFDEQYF
>TRBJ1-3|TRBV7-2
CASSRVGGYGNTIYF
>TRBJ2-3|TRBV28
CASRSSGGGQPDTQYF
>TRBJ2-7|TRBV14
CASSQDRRGDSYEQYF
>TRBJ2-5|TRBV29-1
CSARQAQETQYF
>TRBJ2-7|TRBV6-5
CASRVSGGVSYEQYF
>TRBJ2-1|TRBV6-1
CASSDQGASYNEQFF
>TRBJ2-7|TRBV11-2
CASSPRLVRSYEQYF
>TRBJ1-2|TRBV27
CASSRSGWREDGYTF
>TRBJ2-3|TRBV7-9
CASSSPGGGRTLDTQYF
>TRBJ1-1|TRBV7-8
CASSFTGGNTEAFF
>TRBJ2-1|TRBV7-2
CASSLTGPINEQFF
>TRBJ1-1|TRBV19
CASSIERGAWDTEAFF